The source of this TCR beta chain is a study of cytomegalovirus exposure and HLA in healthy donors. The CDR3 length is 15 residues. Notes on this clone: What it binds is not known.

The PCR made use of 60 Vbeta and 13 Jbeta primers. Original processing notes: As a later analysis found, there were around 86 million unique TCR beta chains, of which roughly 11 million were shared. The assay was immunoSEQ multiplex PCR, and TCRdb's table has in-frame clones only and misses some. For V, J and clone size, that table is used; D and trimming come from the DNA. The sample yields 160,000 or so clones, under 85% seen once. Points from the study as a whole: More clonal expansion characterized HLA-associated TCR beta chains than equally common others in a later analysis.

The TCR originated in a man in his forties or fifties in good health and CMV-seropositive. The chain joins TRBV21-1 to TRBJ2-3; TRBD1 is the table's D call, not checked against the DNA. TRBV21-1 is a recognized pseudogene. What was sequenced was PBMCs. The chain's CDR3 is CASRDRVGRTDTQYF. CDR3 DNA: TGTGCCAGCAGGGACAGGGTGGGGCGAACAGATACGCAGTATTTT.